This paragraph covers one TCR beta chain sequence. V lost 2 bases and J lost 8, with 10 bases in between. The CDR3 extends over 13 amino acids. Germline assignment: CDR1 MNHEY and CDR2 SVGAGI. This entry comes from a study of shared clonotypes between healthy human individuals. Naive CD8 cells lacked CD45RO, underwent positive selection for CCR7 and left out terminally differentiated effector memory CD45RA+ cells. Profiled with immunoSEQ multiplex PCR; TCRdb holds only in-frame clones, not every one. The sample includes about 1,900,000 clones, about 94% of them seen just once. This receptor was taken from a man aged 18 to 29 in good health. The J gene is TRBJ2-1, the V gene TRBV6-5; D perhaps matches TRBD1 (6 bases). Source material: naive CD8+ T cells sorted from blood. The CDR3 spells CASSYGSGDEQFF. The CDR3, as DNA: TGTGCCAGCAGTTACGGCTCAGGGGATGAGCAGTTCTTC.